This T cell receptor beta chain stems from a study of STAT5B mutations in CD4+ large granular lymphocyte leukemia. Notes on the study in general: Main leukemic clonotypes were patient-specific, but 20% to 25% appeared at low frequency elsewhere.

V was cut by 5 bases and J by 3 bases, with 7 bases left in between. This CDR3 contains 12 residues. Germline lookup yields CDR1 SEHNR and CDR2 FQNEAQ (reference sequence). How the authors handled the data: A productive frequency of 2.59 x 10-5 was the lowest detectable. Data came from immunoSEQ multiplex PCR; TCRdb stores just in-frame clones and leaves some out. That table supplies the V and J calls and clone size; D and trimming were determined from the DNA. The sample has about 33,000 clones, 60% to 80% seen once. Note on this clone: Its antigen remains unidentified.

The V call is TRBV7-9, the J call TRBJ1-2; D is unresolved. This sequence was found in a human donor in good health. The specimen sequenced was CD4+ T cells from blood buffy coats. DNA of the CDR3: TGTGCCAGCAGCGCAGGATACTATGGCTACACCTTC. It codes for CASSAGYYGYTF.